Listed below are T cell receptor beta chains from one sample, sequenced in a study of regulatory T cells in long-lasting Graves disease. TCRdb reprocessed the multiplex PCR reads via MiXCR and lists one record per CDR3 protein. The table includes under 450,000 distinct CDR3 sequences, 16% detected once. This sample was also put to use in a study of T cells in Graves' hyperthyroidism and ophthalmopathy.

Sequences were derived from peripheral blood mononuclear cells (PBMCs), sampled at new diagnosis, from a patient treated with antithyroid drugs. These receptors were obtained from a woman aged 18-29 years with Graves disease. CDR3s include the opening cysteine and the closing phenylalanine or tryptophan.

J gene | V gene | CDR3 protein
TRBJ2-5 | TRBV9 | CASSVGLGGETQYF
TRBJ2-3 | TRBV2 | CASRALGAQYF
TRBJ2-1 | TRBV7-9 | CASSLGRDRGGYEQFF
TRBJ2-1 | TRBV10-3 | CAVTGQGLNEQFF
TRBJ2-2 | TRBV19 | CASRHREPTGELFF
TRBJ2-1 | TRBV7-3 | CASSFRGGNPNEQFF
TRBJ2-2 | TRBV6-2/TRBV6-3 | CASSYGTGGELFF
TRBJ2-1 | TRBV20-1 | CSASGGRVYNEQFF
TRBJ2-7 | TRBV15 | CATSRGSGGSPYEQYF
TRBJ2-2 | TRBV29-1 | CSVMPGPGELFF
TRBJ2-1 | TRBV10-3 | CAAARDTYNEQFF
TRBJ2-1 | TRBV19 | CASSKQAGSRHGEQFF
TRBJ2-1 | TRBV9 | CASNRQDGSYNEQFF
TRBJ2-1 | TRBV6-2/TRBV6-3 | CASSFTGLEQFF
TRBJ2-1 | TRBV5-6 | CASSLALYNEQFF
TRBJ2-1 | TRBV6-5 | CASSWDPRELAPDEQFF
TRBJ2-3 | TRBV20-1 | CSAKRDDTQYF
TRBJ1-1 | TRBV29-1 | CSVLKGDTEAFF
TRBJ1-1 | TRBV7-9 | CASSVTGGNTEAFF
TRBJ2-7 | TRBV7-2 | CASSLGAGSAYEQYF
TRBJ2-5 | TRBV5-1 | CASSLAISGEQETQYF
TRBJ2-1 | TRBV6-4 | CASSVVDFYNEQFF
TRBJ2-7 | TRBV6-1 | CASSASTGSYEQYF
TRBJ1-2 | TRBV2 | CASSEQGPNYGYTF
TRBJ2-3 | TRBV18 | CASSPTGTTRTTDTQYF
TRBJ2-3 | TRBV5-6 | CASSLGLAGGVTDTQYF
TRBJ2-6 | TRBV6-2/TRBV6-3 | CASSSTVRAGANVLTF
TRBJ2-1 | TRBV7-7 | CASSFLGTSGGSSYNEQFF
TRBJ1-6 | TRBV6-1 | CASSEARGTGTGTKTPLHF
TRBJ2-7 | TRBV6-1 | CASKAGTLHEQYF
TRBJ2-1 | TRBV30 | CAWSVLASGGHNEQFF
TRBJ1-2 | TRBV9 | CASSQTGTGAGYTF
TRBJ2-2 | TRBV11-2 | CASSLDIQNTGELFF
TRBJ2-3 | TRBV15 | CATSSSGNRDTQYF
TRBJ2-7 | TRBV5-4 | CASSHLPGNSYEQYF